Shown below are 5 T cell receptor beta chains from a single sample sequenced in a study of early T cells in non-severe SARS-CoV-2 infection. TCRdb re-derived calls from the 5' RACE reads in MiXCR, one entry per CDR3 protein. The sample holds under 70,000 distinct CDR3 sequences; around 12% are singletons and the top ten take around 4.9%. Sequenced sample: whole blood. The receptors come from an adult who was a healthcare worker with PCR-confirmed SARS-CoV-2 infection or an uninfected control (not recorded which).

In its sample, this clonotype ranks as medium-sized (0.01 to 0.1%). The CDR3 DNA is TGTGCCAGCAGCTTAAACCCTCCGGGACTTGGAGAGACCCAGTACTTC. This sequence encodes CASSLNPPGLGETQYF. The chain has TRBV7-8 and TRBJ2-5; perhaps TRBD2 as D (6 bases). Germline V gene sequence: CDR1 SGHVS, CDR2 FQNEAQ. Trimming removed 2 bases from V and 4 bases from J, with 17 bases in between. This CDR3 comprises 16 residues.

The chain is built from TRBV3-1 and TRBJ1-5; no clear D gene. Germline lookup yields CDR1 LGHDT and CDR2 YNNKEL (reference sequence). The CDR3 is made up of 15 amino acids. Trimming pared 2 bases from V and 10 bases from J, leaving 18 bases between. CDR3 nucleotide sequence: TGTGCCAGCAGCCAAAATTCGGACGGAGGTATTCCCCAGCATTTT. As protein: CASSQNSDGGIPQHF.

V gene TRBV6-2 or TRBV6-3 combines with J gene TRBJ2-5; D gene ambiguous. The CDR3 has 12 residues. Germline loops: CDR1 MNHEY, CDR2 SVGEGT. The V end was cut by 0 bases, the J end by 5 bases, with 4 bases between. The CDR3 DNA sequence: TGTGCCAGCAGTTACTCGATCGAGACCCAGTACTTC. Amino acid sequence: CASSYSIETQYF.

A few counts support this clonotype. CDR3 nucleotide sequence: TGTGCCAGCAGCTTAGAGGACAGGGGGCAGTTCTTC. Residues: CASSLEDRGQFF. J is TRBJ2-1 and V is TRBV7-2; 9 bases are a match to TRBD1. The CDR3 length is 12 residues. CDR1 is SGHTA and CDR2 is FQGNSA in the germline V gene. V shed 1 base, J shed 12 bases, and the junction held 1 base outside the gene matches.

This chain connects TRBV29-1 to TRBJ2-3; no clear D gene. Germline-derived CDR1 and CDR2 are SQVTM and ANQGSEA. V lost 6 bases to trimming and J lost 2 bases, with 9 bases between them. The CDR3 has 12 amino acids. CDR3 loop: CSVPAPTDTQYF. CDR3 nucleotides: TGCAGCGTCCCCGCGCCCACAGATACGCAGTATTTT.